The 27 T cell receptor beta chains below come from one sample, sequenced in a study of cytomegalovirus exposure and HLA in healthy donors. PCR involved 60 Vbeta and 13 Jbeta primers. Method: immunoSEQ multiplex PCR; TCRdb's copy keeps in-frame clones and lacks some. There are more than 110,000 clones in the sample; 80% occur only once, and approximately 2.3% lies in the top ten. Sequencing was carried out using PBMCs. Receptor source: a man aged 25 to 45 in good health and CMV-seronegative.

The rearrangement uses TRBV5-1 and TRBJ2-7; D not resolved. Germline lookup yields CDR1 SGHRS and CDR2 YFSETQ. Trimming pared 4 bases from V and 4 bases from J, leaving 18 bases between. The CDR3 has 15 amino acids. The CDR3 protein is CASSLSSSGLYEQYF. CDR3 nucleotide sequence: TGCGCCAGCAGCCTTAGTTCCTCGGGTTTGTACGAGCAGTACTTC.

J is TRBJ1-3 and V is TRBV7-9; D possibly corresponds to TRBD1 (5 bases). V gave up 8 bases and J gave up 4 bases, with 15 bases separating them. The CDR3 runs to 14 residues. The germline CDR1 and CDR2 sequences are SEHNR and FQNEAQ (reference sequence). The CDR3: CASLVGGSGNTIYF. The CDR3, as DNA: TGTGCCAGCTTAGTCGGGGGATCGGGAAACACCATATATTTT.

This clone was detected a few times. The chain combines TRBV6-5 with TRBJ1-6; TRBD1 might be the D (6 bases). The germline CDR1 and CDR2 sequences are MNHEY and SVGAGI. V lost 0 bases, J lost 5 bases, and 11 bases lay in between. The length of the CDR3 is 16 residues. The CDR3 here is CASSYSSGTNNSPLHF. The CDR3 bases are TGTGCCAGCAGTTACTCGAGTGGGACAAATAATTCACCCCTCCACTTT.

The chain combines TRBV28 with TRBJ1-1; 9 nucleotides line up with TRBD1. In germline, CDR1 is MDHEN, CDR2 SYDVKM. The J segment lost 3 bases and the V segment lost 3 bases, leaving 8 bases of the junction unmatched. This CDR3 comprises 16 residues. CDR3 protein: CASSFVQGARDTEAFF. DNA for the CDR3: TGTGCCAGCAGTTTCGTACAGGGGGCGCGGGACACTGAAGCTTTCTTT.

V usage is TRBV28 and J usage is TRBJ1-1; TRBD1 aligns across 8 bases. Trimming took 3 bases from V and 5 from J; bases not matched to a gene: 11. Germline V gene lookup returns CDR1 MDHEN and CDR2 SYDVKM. The CDR3 is made up of 16 amino acids. The CDR3 here is CASSFASQGAQTEAFF. The DNA of the CDR3 is TGTGCCAGCAGTTTTGCCTCTCAGGGGGCGCAGACTGAAGCTTTCTTT.

The genes are TRBV4-2 and TRBJ1-6; D is unclear. There are 15 residues in the CDR3. Germline V gene sequence: CDR1 LGHNA, CDR2 YNFKEQ. The germline V and J ends were trimmed by 0 bases and 8 bases, with 11 bases remaining between them. The CDR3 spells CASSQEPGADSPLHF. CDR3 sequence (DNA): TGTGCCAGCAGCCAAGAGCCGGGTGCTGATTCACCCCTCCACTTT.

The chain employs TRBV4-1 and TRBJ2-7; 9 bases match TRBD2. Trimming cost V 4 bases and J 6 bases; bases outside gene matches: 13. From germline, CDR1 is MGHRA and CDR2 YSYEKL. The CDR3 covers 16 residues. The CDR3 region is CASSRGSSGSIGEQYF. The CDR3 nucleotides are TGCGCCAGCAGCCGGGGTAGTAGCGGGAGTATTGGCGAGCAGTACTTC.

This rearrangement joins TRBV5-5 to TRBJ1-5, with a weak D call TRBD1 (5 bases). Deletions cut 5 bases from V and 0 bases from J, with 9 bases between. Looked up from germline, CDR1 is SGHKS and CDR2 is YYEKEE (reference sequence). The CDR3 is made up of 14 amino acids. CDR3 sequence: CASRYDSSNQPQHF. The CDR3 DNA reads as TGTGCCAGCAGATATGACAGTAGCAATCAGCCCCAGCATTTT.

The J gene is TRBJ2-7, the V gene TRBV7-9; 8 bases line up with TRBD1. Losses at the gene ends were 7 bases for V and 5 bases for J; bases not matched to a gene: 4. Germline V gives CDR1 SEHNR, CDR2 FQNEAQ (reference sequence). The CDR3 length is 12 residues. The chain's CDR3 is CASTPGGHEQYF. The CDR3 coding sequence is TGTGCCAGCACCCCAGGGGGCCACGAGCAGTACTTC.

V is TRBV29-1 and J is TRBJ2-3; TRBD1 matches at 7 bases. CDR3 length: 16 residues. V dropped 0 bases and J dropped 6; count of bases not matched to a gene: 12. Germline V lookup: CDR1 SQVTM, CDR2 ANQGSEA. The chain's CDR3 is CSVEDLEGGGVDTQYF. In DNA form, the CDR3 reads TGCAGCGTTGAAGATCTTGAAGGGGGCGGTGTGGATACGCAGTATTTT.

This sequence joins TRBV10-3 and TRBJ1-1; 7 positions match TRBD1. The V segment lost 10 bases and the J segment 0 bases; nucleotides outside the gene matches: 5. The CDR3 extends over 13 amino acids. Germline-derived CDR1 and CDR2 are ENHRY and SYGVKD. The CDR3 DNA reads TGTGCCACTCGACAGGGAATGAACACTGAAGCTTTCTTT. Translating gives CATRQGMNTEAFF.

J is TRBJ1-1 and V is TRBV5-1, with D unclear. The CDR3 sequence is 14 residues long. With 1 base removed from V and 1 base from J, the gap between germline ends came to 8 bases. Germline V gene lookup returns CDR1 SGHRS and CDR2 YFSETQ. The CDR3 sequence is CASSLSEGNTEAFF. The DNA of the CDR3 is TGCGCCAGCAGCTTGTCAGAGGGGAACACTGAAGCTTTCTTT.

This chain uses TRBV5-6 with TRBJ2-7, with D possibly being TRBD1 (5 bases). Trimming removed 0 bases at V and 4 bases at J, with 11 bases between. The CDR3 consists of 14 residues. Per germline, CDR1 SGHDT and CDR2 YYEEEE. The CDR3 reads CASSLEPGSYEQYF. In DNA form, the CDR3 reads TGTGCCAGCAGCTTGGAGCCAGGGTCGTACGAGCAGTACTTC.

The V call is TRBV9, the J call TRBJ2-7; weak D call: TRBD2 (6 bases). CDR1 and CDR2 from the germline V gene are SGDLS and YYNGEE. The ends were cut back, 0 bases at V and 3 bases at J, with 10 bases in the middle. The CDR3 extends over 14 amino acids. CDR3 loop: CASSVGLGVYEQYF. The CDR3 DNA follows: TGTGCCAGCAGCGTAGGACTAGGAGTCTACGAGCAGTACTTC. The full variable domain, completed using reference TRBV9 and TRBJ2-7, is DSGVTQTPKHLITATGQRVTLRCSPRSGDLSVYWYQQSLDQGLQFLIQYYNGEERAKGNILERFSAQQFPDLHSELNLSSLELGDSALYFCASSVGLGVYEQYFGPGTRLTVT.

The rearrangement links TRBV29-1 to TRBJ1-1; TRBD1 aligns across 12 bases. V dropped 4 bases and J dropped 7; count of bases not matched to a gene: 4. Germline assignment: CDR1 SQVTM and CDR2 ANQGSEA. The CDR3 is 13 amino acids. The DNA of the CDR3 is TGCAGCGTTGCGGGACAGGGGGCGAGTGAAGCTTTCTTT. This codes for CSVAGQGASEAFF.

The chain joins TRBV5-6 to TRBJ2-1, with 9 bases fitting TRBD1. CDR3 length: 15 residues. Germline trimming cut 2 bases from V and 7 bases from J; bases unmatched to any gene: 7. Per the germline V gene, CDR1 is SGHDT and CDR2 is YYEEEE. The CDR3 nucleotides are TGTGCCAGCAGCTTAACAGGGGGCGCAGGGAATGAGCAGTTCTTC. The encoded protein is CASSLTGGAGNEQFF.

V usage is TRBV2 and J usage is TRBJ1-5, with 8 bases aligning to TRBD1. The CDR3 runs to 16 residues. CDR1 and CDR2 (germline): SNHLY, FYNNEI. V trimming: 3 bases; J trimming: 3 bases; junction bases outside the gene matches: 7. The CDR3 nucleotides read TGTGCCAGCAGTGAGCTAGGGACAGGACTCAATCAGCCCCAGCATTTT. Protein: CASSELGTGLNQPQHF.

The gene calls are TRBV19 and TRBJ1-4, with TRBD1 identical over 9 bases. The CDR3 is made up of 15 amino acids. Per the germline V gene, CDR1 is LNHDA and CDR2 is SQIVND (reference sequence). J lost 10 bases, V lost 3 bases, and 9 bases had no gene match. For the CDR3, the DNA is TGTGCCAGTAGTATCGTGGGACAGGGTCTGGGAAAACTGTTTTTT. Translated: CASSIVGQGLGKLFF.

This clone has only a few counts. The chain has TRBV28 and TRBJ1-1, with D perhaps TRBD1 (6 bases). V lost 6 bases and J 2 bases, leaving 13 bases between the germline ends. CDR1 MDHEN and CDR2 SYDVKM come from the germline V gene. The CDR3 covers 14 residues. The CDR3 is CASRMRGINTEAFF. CDR3 sequence (DNA): TGTGCCAGCAGAATGAGGGGGATCAACACTGAAGCTTTCTTT.

This clone was counted only a few times. This chain connects TRBV6-5 to TRBJ2-2, with TRBD1 matching 8 bases. This CDR3 spans 16 amino acids. V lost 2 bases, J lost 4 bases, and 6 bases stayed unmatched. CDR1 MNHEY and CDR2 SVGAGI come from the germline V gene. The CDR3 region has the DNA TGTGCCAGCAGTTACCTTATCACAGGGGGCACCGGGGAGCTGTTTTTT. Translated, it gives CASSYLITGGTGELFF.

This clone was counted once. The chain links TRBV5-6 to TRBJ1-6; D ambiguous. The V gene's germline CDR1 is SGHDT and CDR2 YYEEEE. The CDR3 length is 16 residues. Trimming took 0 bases from V and 7 from J, leaving 14 bases between them. CDR3 protein: CASSLEFPPGNSPLHF. CDR3 nucleotides: TGTGCCAGCAGCTTGGAATTCCCCCCGGGGAATTCACCCCTCCACTTT.

This clone was recorded only once. This chain connects TRBV5-1 to TRBJ1-4, with 9 nucleotides matching TRBD1. The trim removed 3 bases at V and 4 bases at J, leaving 1 base unmatched. Per the germline V gene, CDR1 is SGHRS and CDR2 is YFSETQ. The CDR3 has 14 residues. In DNA form, the CDR3 reads TGCGCCAGCAGCTCGGGACAGGGTAATGAAAAACTGTTTTTT. This translates into CASSSGQGNEKLFF.

J is TRBJ2-1 and V is TRBV2, with a possible D match to TRBD2 (5 bases). Trimming stripped 1 base from V and 9 bases from J, with 16 bases between. The CDR3 spans 15 residues. Germline CDR1 is SNHLY and CDR2 is FYNNEI. The CDR3 sequence is CASSEGRLLQGEQFF. The CDR3 region has the DNA TGTGCCAGCAGTGAAGGTCGACTACTGCAAGGTGAGCAGTTCTTC.

V usage is TRBV4-1 and J usage is TRBJ2-5; 11 positions agree with TRBD2. CDR1 and CDR2 from the germline V gene are MGHRA and YSYEKL. The trim removed 2 bases at V and 7 bases at J, leaving 6 bases unmatched. This CDR3 comprises 15 residues. This CDR3 is CASSQPGTSGGTQYF. Written as DNA, the CDR3 is TGCGCCAGCAGCCAACCCGGGACTAGCGGCGGGACCCAGTACTTC.

The CDR3, as DNA: TGTGCCACCAGCAGAGATTCAGGGGAATCACCCCTCCACTTT. This translates into CATSRDSGESPLHF. The chain combines TRBV15 with TRBJ1-6, with a weak D call TRBD1 (6 bases). The length of the CDR3 is 14 residues. V lost 0 bases and J 10 bases, leaving 10 bases between the germline ends. CDR1 is LNHNV and CDR2 is YYDKDF in the germline V gene (reference sequence). Full variable domain (missing parts from reference TRBV15 and TRBJ1-6): DAMVIQNPRYQVTQFGKPVTLSCSQTLNHNVMYWYQQKSSQAPKLLFHYYDKDFNNEADTPDNFQSRRPNTSFCFLDIRSPGLGDTAMYLCATSRDSGESPLHFGNGTRLTVT.

The rearrangement joins TRBV19 to TRBJ2-5; TRBD1 is a possible D gene (5 bases). The CDR3 runs 17 residues. The V and J ends lost 5 bases and 1 base respectively, with 20 bases between them. Germline CDR1 is LNHDA and CDR2 is SQIVND (reference sequence). Here the CDR3 reads CASSEAFSLDSQETQYF. The DNA for the CDR3 is TGTGCCAGTAGTGAGGCTTTTTCGTTAGACAGCCAAGAGACCCAGTACTTC.

This chain links TRBV7-2 with TRBJ1-1; maybe TRBD1 (6 bases). The CDR3 is 19 residues long. Germline V CDR1 and CDR2: SGHTA, FQGNSA. Trimming removed 4 bases at V and 0 bases at J, with 24 bases between. CDR3 DNA: TGTGCCAGCAGCTCATACAGGGACCCAACTCCAGTAATGAACACTGAAGCTTTCTTT. Amino acids: CASSSYRDPTPVMNTEAFF.